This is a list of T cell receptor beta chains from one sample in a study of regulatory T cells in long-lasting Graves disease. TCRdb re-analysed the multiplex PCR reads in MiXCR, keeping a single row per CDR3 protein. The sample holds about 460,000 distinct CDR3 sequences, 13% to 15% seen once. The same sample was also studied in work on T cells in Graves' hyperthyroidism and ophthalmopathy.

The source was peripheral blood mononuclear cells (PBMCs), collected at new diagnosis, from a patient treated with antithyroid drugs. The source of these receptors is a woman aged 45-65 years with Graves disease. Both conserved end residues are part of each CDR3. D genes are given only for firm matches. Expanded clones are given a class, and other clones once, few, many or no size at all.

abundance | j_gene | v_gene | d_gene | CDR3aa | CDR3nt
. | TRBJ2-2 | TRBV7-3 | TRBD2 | CASSLNSGRGSGELFF | TGTGCCAGCAGCTTGAATAGCGGGAGAGGCTCCGGGGAGCTGTTTTTT
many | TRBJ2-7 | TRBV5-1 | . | CASSLGPDFYEQYF | TGCGCCAGCAGCTTGGGCCCTGACTTCTACGAGCAGTACTTC
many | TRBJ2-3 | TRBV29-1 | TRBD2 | CSVDGTSGSATDTQYF | TGCAGCGTTGACGGGACTAGCGGGAGTGCAACAGATACGCAGTATTTT
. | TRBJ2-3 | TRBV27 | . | CASGPLLEWQYF | TGTGCCAGCGGCCCCCTGCTAGAGTGGCAGTATTTT
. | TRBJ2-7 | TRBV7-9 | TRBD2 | CASSAASGRADEQYF | TGTGCCAGCAGCGCAGCTAGCGGGAGGGCCGACGAGCAGTACTTC
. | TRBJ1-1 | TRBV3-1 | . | CASSQDWVFPWAGNMNTEAFF | TGTGCCAGCAGCCAAGATTGGGTATTTCCGTGGGCAGGAAACATGAACACTGAAGCTTTCTTT
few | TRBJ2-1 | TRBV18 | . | CASSPLNGDEQFF | TGTGCCAGCTCACCATTAAATGGAGATGAGCAGTTCTTC
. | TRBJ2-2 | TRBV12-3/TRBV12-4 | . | CASSFSGVTGELFF | TGTGCCAGCAGCTTCAGTGGGGTTACCGGGGAGCTGTTTTTT
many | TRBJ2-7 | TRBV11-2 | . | CASSFRETYEQYF | TGTGCCAGCAGCTTTCGGGAGACCTACGAGCAGTACTTC
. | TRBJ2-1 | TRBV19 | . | CASSVTRGYNEQFF | TGTGCCAGTAGTGTGACCCGGGGCTACAATGAGCAGTTCTTC
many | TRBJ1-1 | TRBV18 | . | CASSKNRDTTEAFF | TGTGCCAGCTCAAAAAACAGAGACACGACTGAAGCTTTCTTT
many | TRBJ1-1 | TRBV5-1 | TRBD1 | CASSLAEAGGWLNTEAFF | TGCGCCAGCAGCTTGGCCGAGGCAGGGGGCTGGTTGAACACTGAAGCTTTCTTT
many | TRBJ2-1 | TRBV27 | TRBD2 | CASSFGLAGRSYNEQFF | TGTGCCAGCAGTTTTGGCCTAGCGGGACGATCCTACAATGAGCAGTTCTTC
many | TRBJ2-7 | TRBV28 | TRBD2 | CASSLGGIEQYF | TGTGCCAGCAGTTTGGGAGGGATCGAGCAGTACTTC
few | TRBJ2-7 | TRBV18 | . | CASSPQVNAANGYEQYF | TGTGCCAGCTCACCACAGGTAAATGCAGCCAATGGCTACGAGCAGTACTTC
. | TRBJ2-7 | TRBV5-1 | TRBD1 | CASSFILGTGENYEQYF | TGCGCCAGCAGCTTCATCCTAGGGACAGGCGAGAACTACGAGCAGTACTTC
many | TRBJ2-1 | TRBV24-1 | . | CATSGSIRTNPNEQFF | TGTGCCACCAGTGGGTCGATTAGGACAAATCCGAATGAGCAGTTCTTC
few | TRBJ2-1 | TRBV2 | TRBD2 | CASSAGTSPYNEQFF | TGTGCCAGCAGCGCCGGGACTAGCCCTTACAATGAGCAGTTCTTC
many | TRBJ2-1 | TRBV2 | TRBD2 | CASSLAVEQFF | TGTGCCAGCAGTCTAGCGGTCGAGCAGTTCTTC
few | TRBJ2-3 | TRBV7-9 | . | CASSLAQRVETDTQYF | TGTGCCAGCAGCTTAGCTCAGCGGGTCGAGACAGATACGCAGTATTTT
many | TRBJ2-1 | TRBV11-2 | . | CASSSGQGSGRGRNEQFF | TGTGCCAGCAGCTCGGGACAGGGTAGCGGGAGAGGGCGAAATGAGCAGTTCTTC
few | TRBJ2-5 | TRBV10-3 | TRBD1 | CAISISTGEETQYF | TGTGCCATCAGTATCTCGACAGGGGAAGAGACCCAGTACTTC
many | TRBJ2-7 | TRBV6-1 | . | CASSEPGPYEQYF | TGTGCCAGCAGTGAACCGGGTCCCTACGAGCAGTACTTC
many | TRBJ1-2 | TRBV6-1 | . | CASSRTELYGYTF | TGTGCCAGCAGTCGGACAGAGCTCTATGGCTACACCTTC
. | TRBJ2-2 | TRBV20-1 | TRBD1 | CSAGRTGDSTGELFF | TGCAGTGCCGGCCGGACAGGGGATTCAACCGGGGAGCTGTTTTTT
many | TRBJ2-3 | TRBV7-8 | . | CASSVPPSSFTDTQYF | TGTGCCAGCAGCGTACCTCCCTCGTCTTTCACAGATACGCAGTATTTT
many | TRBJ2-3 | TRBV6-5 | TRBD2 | CASSSTTGLAGVHTDTQYF | TGTGCCAGCAGTTCTACAACGGGACTAGCGGGGGTACACACAGATACGCAGTATTTT
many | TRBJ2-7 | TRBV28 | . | CASTGSVTLGLIYEQYF | TGTGCCAGCACCGGGAGCGTCACCTTAGGGCTTATCTACGAGCAGTACTTC
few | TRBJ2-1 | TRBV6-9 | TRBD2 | CASSYSIAGGPVADEQFF | TGTGCCAGCAGTTATTCGATAGCGGGAGGGCCTGTGGCTGATGAGCAGTTCTTC
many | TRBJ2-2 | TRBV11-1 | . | CASSVAEYTGELFF | TGTGCCAGCAGCGTCGCGGAATATACCGGGGAGCTGTTTTTT
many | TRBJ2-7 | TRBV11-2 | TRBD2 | CASSALGGRAERYEQYF | TGTGCCAGCAGTGCCCTCGGCGGGAGGGCGGAGAGATACGAGCAGTACTTC
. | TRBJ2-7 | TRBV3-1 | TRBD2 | CASSQGGRSYEQYF | TGTGCCAGCAGCCAAGGCGGGAGAAGCTACGAGCAGTACTTC
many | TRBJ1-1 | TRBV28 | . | CASSTPSGGIGTEAFF | TGTGCCAGCAGTACCCCTTCGGGGGGGATAGGCACTGAAGCTTTCTTT
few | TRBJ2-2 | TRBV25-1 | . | CASSDWGSGELLF | TGTGCCAGCAGTGACTGGGGGTCCGGGGAGCTGCTTTTT
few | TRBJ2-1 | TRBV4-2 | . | CASSQEPRGDNEQFF | TGTGCCAGCAGCCAAGAGCCCCGCGGGGACAATGAGCAGTTCTTC
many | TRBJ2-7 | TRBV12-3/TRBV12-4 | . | CASSLETAYEQYF | TGTGCCAGCAGTTTAGAGACAGCCTACGAGCAGTACTTC
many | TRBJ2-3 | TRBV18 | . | CASSPSAAPTDTQYF | TGTGCCAGCTCACCATCCGCAGCCCCCACAGATACGCAGTATTTT
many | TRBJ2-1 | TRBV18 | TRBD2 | CASSKVAGVGNEQFF | TGTGCCAGCTCAAAAGTAGCGGGAGTTGGGAATGAGCAGTTCTTC
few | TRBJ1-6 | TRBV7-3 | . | CASSLSGVGNSPLHF | TGTGCCAGCAGCTTATCAGGGGTGGGGAATTCACCCCTCCACTTT
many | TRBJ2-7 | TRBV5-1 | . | CASSLEAIGTQYF | TGCGCCAGCAGCTTGGAAGCTATCGGGACGCAGTACTTC
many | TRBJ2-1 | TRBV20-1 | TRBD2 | CSASTRTSGRWNEQFF | TGCAGTGCTAGTACCCGGACTAGCGGGAGATGGAATGAGCAGTTCTTC
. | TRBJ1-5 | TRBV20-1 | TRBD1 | CSVLDRANQPQHF | TGCAGTGTCCTGGACAGGGCGAATCAGCCCCAGCATTTT
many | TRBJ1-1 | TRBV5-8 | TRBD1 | CASTQTGYGAFF | TGTGCCAGCACCCAGACAGGGTATGGGGCTTTCTTT
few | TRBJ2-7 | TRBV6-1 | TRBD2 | CASSETAGGSRGYEQYF | TGTGCCAGCAGTGAAACGGCGGGGGGTAGTCGAGGGTACGAGCAGTACTTC
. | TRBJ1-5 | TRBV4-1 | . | CASSQDRDGVVLGIQPQHF | TGCGCCAGCAGCCAAGATCGGGACGGGGTGGTACTCGGCATTCAGCCCCAGCATTTT
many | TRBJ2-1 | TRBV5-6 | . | CASSLGASNEQFF | TGTGCCAGCAGCTTGGGGGCTAGCAATGAGCAGTTCTTC
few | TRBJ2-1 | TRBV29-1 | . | CSVEIGPQSSYNEQFF | TGCAGCGTTGAAATTGGGCCGCAGAGCTCCTACAATGAGCAGTTCTTC
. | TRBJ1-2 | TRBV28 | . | CASSGETWSHGYTF | TGTGCCAGCAGTGGGGAGACCTGGTCCCATGGCTACACCTTC
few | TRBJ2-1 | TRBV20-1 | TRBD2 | CSARELVGSGSGRNEQFF | TGCAGTGCTAGAGAACTGGTGGGTTCGGGTAGCGGGAGAAATGAGCAGTTCTTC
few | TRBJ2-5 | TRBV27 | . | CASSIRVGQETQYF | TGTGCCAGCAGTATTAGGGTTGGGCAAGAGACCCAGTACTTC
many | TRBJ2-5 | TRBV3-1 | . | CASSQEWTAEVVEETQYF | TGTGCCAGCAGCCAAGAATGGACAGCTGAGGTGGTTGAAGAGACCCAGTACTTC
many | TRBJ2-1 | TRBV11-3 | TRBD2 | CASSPDRGGSYNEQFF | TGTGCCAGCAGCCCAGATCGCGGGGGCTCCTACAATGAGCAGTTCTTC
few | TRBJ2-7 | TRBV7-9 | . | CASSSLRGSYEQYF | TGTGCCAGCAGCTCTCTCCGGGGTTCCTACGAGCAGTACTTC
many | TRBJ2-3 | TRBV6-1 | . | CASSQRWGDTQYF | TGTGCCAGCAGTCAACGTTGGGGAGATACGCAGTATTTT
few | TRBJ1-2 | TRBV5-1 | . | CASSLDPGRGYTF | TGCGCCAGCAGCTTGGATCCAGGACGTGGCTACACCTTC
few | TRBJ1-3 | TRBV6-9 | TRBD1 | CASSSTGASGNTIYF | TGTGCCAGCAGTTCCACAGGGGCCTCTGGAAACACCATATATTTT
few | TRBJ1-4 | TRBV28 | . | CASSQPPTDEKLFF | TGTGCCAGCAGCCAGCCACCGACTGATGAAAAACTGTTTTTT